These 27 T cell receptor beta chains originate from one sample sequenced in a study of blood T cells in healthy people across ages. Alongside a J-beta primer mix, a sample-barcoded 5' primer served in a second PCR lasting about 7 to 12 cycles. TCRdb reprocessed the 5' RACE reads with MiXCR, giving one entry per CDR3 protein. The sample lists about 1.1 million distinct CDR3 sequences; 35% to 40% were seen once. The sequenced sample consisted of blood. These receptors all stem from a man aged 18 to 29 in good health.

This chain uses TRBV2 with TRBJ1-2; 11 bases agree with TRBD1. The CDR3 runs 15 residues. Germline-derived CDR1 and CDR2 are SNHLY and FYNNEI. With 7 bases clipped from V and 8 bases from J, the junction kept 12 bases outside the gene matches. CDR3 sequence (DNA): TGTGCCAGCACTGCAATCCCGGGACAGGGGGAGGGCTACACCTTC. It yields the protein CASTAIPGQGEGYTF. The whole variable domain, filled in from reference TRBV2 and TRBJ1-2, reads EPEVTQTPSHQVTQMGQEVILRCVPISNHLYFYWYRQILGQKVEFLVSFYNNEISEKSEIFDDQFSVERPDGSNFTLKIRSTKLEDSAMYFCASTAIPGQGEGYTFGSGTRLTVV.

This clonotype was found a few times. This chain joins TRBV5-6 and TRBJ2-3; no reliable D call. Trimming took off 3 bases at V and 8 bases at J, with 16 bases between the two ends. CDR1 and CDR2 (germline): SGHDT, YYEEEE. CDR3 length equals 14 residues. Here the CDR3 DNA reads TGTGCCAGCAGCTATACCGGCACCCTCGGTACGCAGTATTTT. As protein: CASSYTGTLGTQYF.

In this sample, this clonotype turned up a few times. CDR3 sequence (DNA): TGTGCCAGCAGCCGGGGACCATTGGAGGGTGAAAAACTGTTTTTT. Its translation is CASSRGPLEGEKLFF. J is TRBJ1-4 and V is TRBV7-9; perhaps TRBD1 as D (5 bases). CDR3 length: 15 amino acids. Per the germline V gene, CDR1 is SEHNR and CDR2 is FQNEAQ (reference sequence). Between the trimmed V and J ends, which lost 5 bases and 7 bases, there was a span of 17 bases.

To note about this clonotype: This may stem from a read error, because a much larger clone lies one nucleotide away. The rearrangement joins TRBV6-2 or TRBV6-3 to TRBJ2-2, with 10 positions matching TRBD1. Germline CDR1 MNHEY, CDR2 SVGEGT. The CDR3 is 15 residues long. Here the CDR3 DNA reads TGTGACATCCCAACCGGGACAGGGGTCACCGGGGAGCTGTTTTTT. Its translation is CDIPTGTGVTGELFF.

This clonotype turned up a few times. The V and J genes are TRBV6-5 and TRBJ1-2; D is possibly TRBD1 (5 bases). The CDR3 is made up of 14 amino acids. The V end was cut by 4 bases, the J end by 0 bases, with 9 bases between. From germline, CDR1 is MNHEY and CDR2 SVGAGI. The CDR3: CASSWGQTNYGYTF. The CDR3 nucleotides read TGTGCCAGCAGTTGGGGCCAGACTAACTATGGCTACACCTTC.

This clonotype was seen at least ten times. The rearrangement links TRBV4-1 to TRBJ1-2, with 8 bases fitting TRBD1. The ends lost 4 bases at V and 7 bases at J; junction bases unmatched: 11. The CDR3 has 15 residues. Germline values: CDR1 MGHRA, CDR2 YSYEKL. The chain's CDR3 is CASSPLTGVIGGYTF. In DNA form, the CDR3 reads TGCGCCAGCAGCCCCCTGACAGGGGTAATTGGTGGCTACACCTTC.

J is TRBJ2-5 and V is TRBV2; 7 positions agree with TRBD1. CDR3 size: 15 residues. The germline CDR1 and CDR2 sequences are SNHLY and FYNNEI. V lost 4 bases to trimming and J lost 11 bases; unmatched junction nucleotides: 16. CDR3 DNA: TGTGCCAGCAGTGTCGAGACAGGGCCCTCGAATGAGCAGTACTTC. The encoded protein is CASSVETGPSNEQYF.

This sequence joins TRBV7-9 and TRBJ2-5; D gene ambiguous. V was pared by 6 bases and J by 2 bases, with 10 bases between. The germline V gene has CDR1 SEHNR and CDR2 FQNEAQ (reference sequence). The CDR3 covers 13 residues. CDR3 protein: CASSRPLQETQYF. The CDR3 DNA sequence: TGTGCCAGCAGTCGACCCCTTCAAGAGACCCAGTACTTC.

V gene TRBV2 combines with J gene TRBJ2-6; D unclear. The V and J ends lost 8 bases and 4 bases respectively, with 15 bases between them. The CDR3 consists of 15 residues. The V gene's germline CDR1 is SNHLY and CDR2 FYNNEI. CDR3 nucleotides: TGTGCCAGCCACGCCTCTTCAGCCGGGGCCAACGTCCTGACTTTC. As protein: CASHASSAGANVLTF.

V is TRBV4-3 and J is TRBJ2-2, with D tentatively TRBD2 (6 bases). Trimming took off 3 bases at V and 7 bases at J, with 9 bases between the two ends. The length of the CDR3 is 13 residues. The V gene's germline CDR1 is LGHNA and CDR2 YSLEER. The CDR3 sequence: CASSQGGNGELFF. CDR3 DNA sequence: TGCGCCAGCAGCCAGGGGGGAAACGGGGAGCTGTTTTTT.

The chain is built from TRBV20-1 and TRBJ1-5; TRBD1 matches 8 bases. Germline lookup yields CDR1 DFQATT and CDR2 SNEGSKA (reference sequence). This CDR3 is 16 amino acids long. The J segment lost 2 bases and the V segment lost 0 bases, leaving 6 bases of the junction unmatched. This CDR3 reads CSARDGGQAGNQPQHF. DNA of the CDR3: TGCAGTGCTAGAGACGGGGGACAGGCCGGCAATCAGCCCCAGCATTTT.

The chain is built from TRBV6-6 and TRBJ2-1, with D perhaps TRBD2 (6 bases). Per the germline V gene, CDR1 is MNHNY and CDR2 is SVGAGI (reference sequence). The CDR3 has 16 amino acids. Trimming stripped 1 base from V and 0 bases from J, with 10 bases between. The CDR3 region is CASSYFPGSSYNEQFF. For the CDR3, the DNA is TGTGCCAGCAGTTACTTCCCCGGGAGCTCCTACAATGAGCAGTTCTTC.

The CDR3 DNA follows: TGTGCCAGCAGCGTAGTTAGCAGATTGAACACTGAAGCTTTCTTT. This encodes CASSVVSRLNTEAFF. The V and J genes are TRBV9 and TRBJ1-1, with D unclear. Germline CDR1 and CDR2: SGDLS and YYNGEE. This CDR3 is 15 amino acids long. V shed 0 bases and J shed 0 bases, with 9 bases lying between them. Full variable domain (outside the CDR3, taken from reference TRBV9 and TRBJ1-1): DSGVTQTPKHLITATGQRVTLRCSPRSGDLSVYWYQQSLDQGLQFLIQYYNGEERAKGNILERFSAQQFPDLHSELNLSSLELGDSALYFCASSVVSRLNTEAFFGQGTRLTVV.

V and J are TRBV7-8 and TRBJ2-4; 8 bases match TRBD1. Germline loops: CDR1 SGHVS, CDR2 FQNEAQ. The length of the CDR3 is 15 residues. Losses at the gene ends were 4 bases for V and 8 bases for J; bases not matched to a gene: 10. For the CDR3, the DNA is TGTGCCAGCAGCTCCGGGATTTACAGGGGGGACATTCAGTACTTC. Protein: CASSSGIYRGDIQYF. Looking up the rest from reference TRBV7-8 and TRBJ2-4 gives the full variable domain: GAGVSQSPRYKVAKRGQDVALRCDPISGHVSLFWYQQALGQGPEFLTYFQNEAQLDKSGLPSDRFFAERPEGSVSTLKIQRTQQEDSAVYLCASSSGIYRGDIQYFGAGTRLSVL.

This rearrangement joins TRBV12-5 to TRBJ2-3; D remains unclear. V lost 0 bases and J 3 bases, leaving 4 bases between the germline ends. Germline CDR1 LGHNT, CDR2 FRNRAP. This CDR3 has 13 residues. The CDR3 reads CASGLVSTDTQYF. In DNA form, the CDR3 reads TGTGCTAGTGGTTTGGTTTCGACAGATACGCAGTATTTT.

This clonotype was detected many times. The rearrangement joins TRBV7-2 to TRBJ2-3; no clear D. There are 13 residues in the CDR3. Germline V gene lookup returns CDR1 SGHTA and CDR2 FQGNSA. Trimming left V 5 bases short and J 3 bases short, with 9 bases between. CDR3 protein: CASSSLGTDTQYF. Written as DNA, the CDR3 is TGTGCCAGCAGCAGCCTTGGGACAGATACGCAGTATTTT.

This clonotype has a handful of counts. The chain recombines TRBV6-2 or TRBV6-3 with TRBJ2-1; D is possibly TRBD2 (6 bases). The CDR3 runs to 16 residues. Germline CDR1 is MNHEY and CDR2 is SVGEGT. V lost 1 base and J lost 0, with 10 bases in between. CDR3 sequence: CASSYFGGGSYNEQFF. CDR3 DNA: TGTGCCAGCAGTTACTTCGGGGGAGGCTCCTACAATGAGCAGTTCTTC.

This clonotype appeared many times. The V call is TRBV20-1, the J call TRBJ2-1, with 7 bases identical to TRBD2. The J segment lost 5 bases and the V segment lost 2 bases, leaving 9 bases of the junction unmatched. CDR1 is DFQATT and CDR2 is SNEGSKA in the germline V gene (reference sequence). This CDR3 is 15 amino acids long. The CDR3 DNA reads as TGCAGTGCTAGAAAGAACCGGGACTATAACAATGAGCAGTTCTTC. This codes for CSARKNRDYNNEQFF.

This clonotype was seen more than once but under ten times. The rearrangement uses TRBV9 and TRBJ2-3, with 11 bases matching TRBD1. Trimming at V came to 4 bases and at J to 3 bases, leaving 16 bases not matched to a gene. CDR1 is SGDLS and CDR2 is YYNGEE in the germline V gene. The CDR3 is 19 amino acids. CDR3 residues: CASSIDGGTGGLSTDTQYF. The CDR3 DNA sequence: TGTGCCAGCAGCATCGATGGTGGGACAGGGGGGTTGTCGACAGATACGCAGTATTTT.

J is TRBJ1-1 and V is TRBV7-2, with D maybe TRBD1 (5 bases). Per the germline V gene, CDR1 is SGHTA and CDR2 is FQGNSA. V dropped 3 bases and J dropped 4 bases, with 12 bases sitting between them. The CDR3 is 14 residues long. The CDR3 here is CASSFRPGGTEAFF. In DNA form, the CDR3 reads TGTGCCAGCAGCTTCCGACCCGGGGGCACTGAAGCTTTCTTT.

Details on this clonotype: The germline gene is not matched at one end of the junction; a read error may be the cause. The J gene is TRBJ2-3, the V gene TRBV9, with 8 bases matching TRBD2. The CDR3 covers 16 residues. Germline CDR1 SGDLS, CDR2 YYNGEE. CDR3 loop: CAGSGSLAGAPDTQYF. The DNA of the CDR3 is TGTGCCGGCAGCGGGAGTTTAGCGGGTGCCCCGGATACGCAGTATTTT.

This chain joins TRBV9 and TRBJ2-1, with D tentatively TRBD2 (5 bases). The last part of the DNA fits TRBJ2-7 better; the J call may be wrong. The CDR3 has 16 amino acids. Germline V CDR1 and CDR2: SGDLS, YYNGEE. Here the CDR3 reads CASSVASGSSYNEQYF. The CDR3 coding sequence is TGTGCCAGCAGCGTTGCCTCGGGGAGCTCCTACAATGAGCAGTACTTC.

This clonotype has a handful of counts. This rearrangement joins TRBV4-3 to TRBJ1-1; D might be TRBD1 (5 bases). CDR3 length: 14 amino acids. V was trimmed by 1 base and J by 3 bases, leaving 9 bases between them. Germline CDR1 LGHNA, CDR2 YSLEER. The CDR3, as DNA: TGCGCCAGCAGCCAAGTTGTCAGGGACACTGAAGCTTTCTTT. It translates to CASSQVVRDTEAFF.

This chain connects TRBV6-2 or TRBV6-3 to TRBJ1-5; D gene unclear. The CDR3 is made up of 13 amino acids. Trimming removed 7 bases from V and 3 bases from J, with 10 bases in between. Germline CDR1 reads MNHEY; CDR2 reads SVGEGT. The CDR3 coding sequence is TGTGCCAGCACGGGCCAGACCAATCAGCCCCAGCATTTT. The encoded protein is CASTGQTNQPQHF.

In DNA form, the CDR3 reads TGCAGTGCTAGAGACAGACCATACAATGAGCAGTACTTC. Protein: CSARDRPYNEQYF. The genes are TRBV20-1 and TRBJ2-1; D remains unclear. The J call may be mistaken, given a closer DNA end match to TRBJ2-7. Germline CDR1 reads DFQATT; CDR2 reads SNEGSKA (reference sequence). The CDR3 is 13 amino acids.

The chain couples TRBV7-2 to TRBJ2-1, with D unresolved. The DNA end is a closer match to TRBJ2-7, so the J assignment may be wrong. From germline, CDR1 is SGHTA and CDR2 FQGNSA. There are 13 residues in the CDR3. The CDR3 sequence: CASSSPLVNEQYF. CDR3 bases: TGTGCCAGCAGCTCCCCGCTAGTCAATGAGCAGTACTTC.

This clonotype turned up a few times. The chain uses TRBV28 and TRBJ2-1; D remains ambiguous. The germline V and J ends were trimmed by 8 bases and 8 bases, with 13 bases remaining between them. This CDR3 region has 12 residues. Germline V gene lookup returns CDR1 MDHEN and CDR2 SYDVKM. Here the CDR3 reads CASSSGLDEQFF. In DNA form, the CDR3 reads TGTGCCAGCTCGTCCGGTCTTGATGAGCAGTTCTTC.